The source of this TCR beta chain is a study of regulatory T cells in long-lasting Graves disease. J lost 2 bases, V lost 1 base, and 13 bases had no gene match. Germline CDR1 is MDHEN and CDR2 is SYDVKM. The CDR3 runs 19 residues. Libraries of TCR beta came from iRepertoire HTBI primers plus Arm-PCR of CDR3 regions. MiXCR was run by TCRdb on the multiplex PCR reads, yielding one entry per CDR3 protein. The data contain over 350,000 distinct CDR3 sequences, 15% of them singletons. This clonotype was found many times. The time point is: newly diagnosed GD, antithyroid drugs for less than 3 months. RNA extracted from PBMCs served as the sequencing template. The same sample was also studied in work on T cells in Graves' hyperthyroidism and ophthalmopathy. Per that study: Most thyroid clonotypes that were expanded above 0.001 also turned up in blood. From stable hyperthyroidism, ophthalmopathy was separated by a 13 V-J model. Ophthalmopathy prediction by the model preceded onset by a median approximately 6.1 months.

Sequences were derived from peripheral blood mononuclear cells (PBMCs), sampled at new diagnosis, from a patient treated with antithyroid drugs. The clonotype originates from a woman aged 40-49 years with Graves disease. The rearrangement uses TRBV28 and TRBJ2-5; 10 nucleotides match TRBD2. The CDR3 coding sequence is TGTGCCAGCAGTTTATCGCTAGCGGGAGAGACTCCGACACAAGAGACCCAGTACTTC. Encoded protein: CASSLSLAGETPTQETQYF.